This T cell receptor (beta chain) emerged from a study of blood T cell repertoires in COVID-19. Turning to the study itself: Sources were T cells, B-cell-depleted T cells, or PBMCs; the material itself was cDNA or gDNA.

Germline CDR1 is MNHEY and CDR2 is SMNVEV (reference sequence). V lost 4 bases, J lost 5 bases, and 10 bases stayed unmatched. This CDR3 spans 16 amino acids. Original handling: The authors estimated nucleated cell counts from reference gene primer amplification. This table comes from immunoSEQ multiplex PCR, and its TCRdb copy is limited to in-frame clones, with some not included. V, J and clone size were drawn from that table, and D and trimming were deduced from the DNA. The sample includes about 330,000 clones, roughly 90% of them seen just once. V usage is TRBV27 and J usage is TRBJ2-3; TRBD1 aligns across 9 bases. Sequencing used peripheral blood. This TCR came from a man in his late teens or twenties who had recovered from COVID-19. The CDR3 here is CASSSLGDRVLDTQYF. The CDR3 bases are TGTGCCAGCAGTTCCCTCGGGGACAGGGTACTAGATACGCAGTATTTT.